This passage covers 20 T cell receptor beta chains from one sample sequenced in a study of tumor-infiltrating lymphocytes in primary liver carcinoma. Total RNA (approximately 0.5 ug) served as template for TCR beta cDNA synthesis primed by a constant-region primer. What produced the TCR beta libraries was three nested multiplex PCR rounds using slightly modified ARM-PCR. The opening two PCR rounds, about 11 cycles each, paired TRBV1-TRBV30 forward primers with a C-beta reverse primer. TCRdb redid the calling of the multiplex PCR reads with MiXCR, one entry per CDR3 protein. The data show roughly 86,000 distinct CDR3 sequences, with less than 75% seen just once and around 27% held by the top ten. Joint extraction of RNA and DNA used about 17-32 mg of bulk tissue that was unsorted. Sequencing used tumor-adjacent normal liver tissue. These TCRs come from a man aged 35-49 years with primary liver carcinoma and hepatitis B virus infection.

Remarks on this clonotype: One end of the junction fails to match germline, which may point to a read error. The V gene is TRBV7-8, the J gene TRBJ2-7, with D possibly matching TRBD2 (6 bases). Germline CDR1 and CDR2: SGHVS and FQNEAQ. The CDR3 is 16 residues long. CDR3 sequence: CVSSLELAGNSYEQYF. The CDR3 region has the DNA TGTGTCAGCAGCTTAGAACTAGCAGGTAACTCCTACGAGCAGTACTTC. The full variable domain, completed using reference TRBV7-8 and TRBJ2-7, is GAGVSQSPRYKVAKRGQDVALRCDPISGHVSLFWYQQALGQGPEFLTYFQNEAQLDKSGLPSDRFFAERPEGSVSTLKIQRTQQEDSAVYLCVSSLELAGNSYEQYFGPGTRLTVT.

There are many counts of this clonotype. This rearrangement joins TRBV11-2 to TRBJ2-3; 15 bases are shared with TRBD2. The CDR3 runs 16 residues. Germline CDR1 and CDR2: SGHAT and FQNNGV. V gave up 6 bases and J gave up 7 bases; unmatched junction bases: 8. In DNA form, the CDR3 reads TGTGCCAGCAGACCCGGACTAGCGGGAGGGCCGTATACGCAGTATTTT. Translation gives CASRPGLAGGPYTQYF.

This clonotype was detected a few times. This chain uses TRBV2 with TRBJ1-2, with D possibly TRBD1 on 5 matching bases. V shed 6 bases and J shed 5 bases, with 16 bases lying between them. The CDR3 totals 14 residues. Germline-derived CDR1 and CDR2 are SNHLY and FYNNEI. The chain's CDR3 is CASRGTGMLYGYTF. CDR3 sequence (DNA): TGTGCCAGCAGGGGGACGGGGATGCTGTATGGCTACACCTTC.

In the case of this clonotype: Given a much more abundant clone one base away, this may be a read error. The V gene is TRBV5-6, the J gene TRBJ1-4; D may be TRBD1 (5 bases). V lost 5 bases to trimming and J lost 3 bases, with 14 bases between them. Germline CDR1 SGHDT, CDR2 YYEEEE. The CDR3 covers 15 residues. CDR3 nucleotide sequence: TGTGCCAGCAGATTGACGAGGGGAGCTAATGAAAAACTGTTTTTT. This gives the protein CASRLTRGANEKLFF. Full variable domain (outside the CDR3, taken from reference TRBV5-6 and TRBJ1-4): DAGVTQSPTHLIKTRGQQVTLRCSPKSGHDTVSWYQQALGQGPQFIFQYYEEEERQRGNFPDRFSGHQFPNYSSELNVNALLLGDSALYLCASRLTRGANEKLFFGSGTQLSVL.

A note on this clonotype: The CDR3 carries no conserved terminal phenylalanine or tryptophan, so it likely arises from a read error. V gene TRBV5-1 combines with J gene TRBJ2-3; D remains ambiguous. The CDR3 contains 14 residues. Trimming took 4 bases from V and 2 from J, leaving 11 bases between them. Germline CDR1 SGHRS, CDR2 YFSETQ. The CDR3 reads CASSVDWFTDTQYC. In DNA, the CDR3 is TGCGCCAGCAGCGTCGACTGGTTCACAGATACGCAGTATTGT.

To note about this clonotype: The junction shows a germline mismatch at one end, possibly a read error. V usage is TRBV11-2 and J usage is TRBJ2-3; 9 nucleotides line up with TRBD2. This CDR3 spans 16 amino acids. Germline lookup yields CDR1 SGHAT and CDR2 FQNNGV. The CDR3 coding sequence is TGTGTCAGCAGCCCCCCGACTAGCGGCAGCACAGATACACATTATTTT. Its protein is CVSSPPTSGSTDTHYF.

In regard to this clonotype: Its ends do not fully match the called genes, so a read error is possible. The chain employs TRBV6-1 and TRBJ2-7; 7 nucleotides line up with TRBD1. CDR3 length: 16 amino acids. CDR1 and CDR2 from the germline V gene are MNHNS and SASEGT. The CDR3 protein is CASSKAKPGQNYEQYF. The CDR3 DNA is TGTGCCAGCAGTAAAGCGAAGCCGGGACAGAATTACGAGCAGTACTTC.

For this clonotype: Germline and junction disagree at one end, which may indicate a read error. This chain connects TRBV10-1 to TRBJ2-1; D is perhaps TRBD1 or TRBD2 (5 bases each). The CDR3 length is 12 residues. Germline CDR1 and CDR2: WNHNN and SYGVQD (reference sequence). DNA for the CDR3: TGTGTCAGCAGTGAATGGGGGAATGAGCGGTTCTTC. It translates to CVSSEWGNERFF.

This clonotype has a count of ten or more. The chain is built from TRBV6-1 and TRBJ2-1, with 8 nucleotides matching TRBD2. The length of the CDR3 is 16 residues. Germline V lookup: CDR1 MNHNS, CDR2 SASEGT. V shed 6 bases and J 6 bases; nucleotides not matched to a gene: 13. The CDR3 nucleotides are TGTGCCAGCAGCGAGAGCCCGGGAGGGGTAACCAATGAGCAGTTCTTC. Its translation: CASSESPGGVTNEQFF.

A remark on this clonotype: The junction departs from germline at one end; a sequencing error may be responsible. J is TRBJ1-5 and V is TRBV6-2 or TRBV6-3; D gene uncertain. Per germline, CDR1 MNHEY and CDR2 SVGEGT. This CDR3 contains 12 residues. The CDR3 loop is CVSVGSNQPQHF. CDR3 in DNA: TGTGTCAGCGTGGGAAGCAATCAGCCCCAGCATTTT.

About this clonotype itself: One junction end disagrees with the germline gene, perhaps due to a read error. The rearrangement uses TRBV6-2 or TRBV6-3 and TRBJ2-1, with a weak D call TRBD1 (6 bases). The CDR3 totals 13 residues. Per germline, CDR1 MNHEY and CDR2 SVGEGT. CDR3 protein: CASSYRSGIGGFF. DNA for the CDR3: TGTGCTAGCAGTTACAGGTCCGGGATAGGGGGGTTCTTC.

The rearrangement uses TRBV2 and TRBJ2-1; TRBD2 aligns across 12 bases. Trimming at V came to 7 bases and at J to 6 bases, leaving 7 bases not matched to a gene. This CDR3 has 15 amino acids. CDR1 SNHLY and CDR2 FYNNEI come from the germline V gene. The CDR3 DNA follows: TGTGCCAGCATCCCACTAGCGGGAGGACTCAATGAGCAGTTCTTC. This encodes CASIPLAGGLNEQFF.

A note on this clonotype: The CDR3 end shows no conserved phenylalanine or tryptophan, and so a read error is likely. The CDR3 spells CSAKSNGDTQYL. The CDR3 DNA sequence: TGCAGTGCTAAGAGCAATGGAGATACGCAGTATCTT. The V and J genes are TRBV20-1 and TRBJ2-3, with D uncertain. Germline CDR1 reads DFQATT; CDR2 reads SNEGSKA (reference sequence). Trimming shortened V by 4 bases and J by 5 bases, and 10 bases separated the two germline ends. This CDR3 spans 12 amino acids.

Concerning this clonotype: The missing conserved phenylalanine or tryptophan at the end of this CDR3 makes a read error likely. This chain links TRBV11-2 with TRBJ2-7, with D hard to call. This CDR3 region has 13 residues. Germline V lookup: CDR1 SGHAT, CDR2 FQNNGV. The ends were cut back, 6 bases at V and 5 bases at J, with 14 bases in the middle. The CDR3 sequence: CASSFTTGDEQYL. Here the CDR3 DNA reads TGTGCCAGCAGTTTTACTACCGGAGACGAGCAGTACCTC.

To note about this clonotype: The germline gene is not matched at one end of the junction; a read error may be the cause. The genes are TRBV29-1 and TRBJ2-1; D unclear. Germline V gene lookup returns CDR1 SQVTM and CDR2 ANQGSEA. CDR3 length: 12 amino acids. In DNA form, the CDR3 reads TGCAGCGTAGTAGCTCTCGCCAATGAGCGGTTCTTC. Protein: CSVVALANERFF.

V is TRBV6-1 and J is TRBJ2-1; TRBD2 matches at 10 bases. The germline gives CDR1 MNHNS, CDR2 SASEGT. V lost 3 bases and J lost 8; bases outside the gene matches: 7. The CDR3 covers 15 residues. The DNA for the CDR3 is TGTGCCAGCAGTGATCTAGCGGGAGAGCGCGATGAGCAGTTCTTC. It is translated as CASSDLAGERDEQFF.

The V and J genes are TRBV5-1 and TRBJ2-3; 11 nucleotides align to TRBD1. The CDR3 consists of 17 residues. The germline V gene has CDR1 SGHRS and CDR2 YFSETQ. V was clipped by 3 bases and J by 3 bases; unmatched bases: 9. Written as DNA, the CDR3 is TGCGCCAGCAGCTGGAGAACGGGACAGGGGGTAACAGATACGCAGTATTTT. Translation: CASSWRTGQGVTDTQYF. The full variable domain, its missing parts supplied by reference TRBV5-1 and TRBJ2-3, is KAGVTQTPRYLIKTRGQQVTLSCSPISGHRSVSWYQQTPGQGLQFLFEYFSETQRNKGNFPGRFSGRQFSNSRSEMNVSTLELGDSALYLCASSWRTGQGVTDTQYFGPGTRLTVL.

Concerning this clonotype: One base away lies a much larger clone, so this may be a sequencing read error. The chain combines TRBV10-3 with TRBJ2-4; 9 bases fit TRBD1. The J segment lost 7 bases and the V segment lost 0 bases, leaving 4 bases of the junction unmatched. Germline CDR1 is ENHRY and CDR2 is SYGVKD. CDR3 length equals 15 residues. The CDR3: CAISESRTGENIQYF. For the CDR3, the DNA is TGTGCCATCAGTGAGTCAAGGACAGGGGAGAACATTCAGTACTTC.

With regard to this clonotype: With a much larger clone just one base away, this may be a read error. V is TRBV29-1 and J is TRBJ2-1; D remains ambiguous. Germline CDR1 and CDR2: SQVTM and ANQGSEA. The CDR3 extends over 12 amino acids. Trimming left V 5 bases short and J 8 bases short, with 13 bases between. CDR3 nucleotide sequence: TGCAGCGTTTCACTTAGCCTCGATGAGCAGTTCTTC. As protein: CSVSLSLDEQFF.

The chain couples TRBV5-6 to TRBJ2-1, with TRBD2 matching 8 bases. CDR1 SGHDT and CDR2 YYEEEE come from the germline V gene. This CDR3 spans 16 amino acids. V lost 0 bases, J lost 0 bases, and 2 bases stayed unmatched. The CDR3 DNA reads as TGTGCCAGCAGCTTGGGGAGCGGGAGCTCCTACAATGAGCAGTTCTTC. Amino acids: CASSLGSGSSYNEQFF.